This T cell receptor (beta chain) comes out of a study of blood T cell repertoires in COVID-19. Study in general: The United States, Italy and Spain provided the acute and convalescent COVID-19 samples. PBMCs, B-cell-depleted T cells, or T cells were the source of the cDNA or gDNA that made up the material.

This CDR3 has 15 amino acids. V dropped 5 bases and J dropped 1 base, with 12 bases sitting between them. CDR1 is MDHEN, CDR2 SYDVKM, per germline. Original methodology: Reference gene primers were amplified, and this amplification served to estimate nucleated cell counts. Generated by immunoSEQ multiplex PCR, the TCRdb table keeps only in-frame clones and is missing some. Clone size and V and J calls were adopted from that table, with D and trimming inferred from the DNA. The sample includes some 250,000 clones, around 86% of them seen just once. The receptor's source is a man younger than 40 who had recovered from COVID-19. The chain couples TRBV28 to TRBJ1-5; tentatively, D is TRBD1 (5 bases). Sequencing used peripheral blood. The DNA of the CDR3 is TGTGCCAGCAGTCCCGGGGGACCAAGCAATCAGCCCCAGCATTTT. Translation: CASSPGGPSNQPQHF.